Shown below are 31 T cell receptor beta chains from a single sample sequenced in a study of OX40 agonist ivuxolimab in advanced cancers. Clones were sequenced by immunoSEQ multiplex PCR, and TCRdb holds only the in-frame ones, with some missing. The table includes tens of thousands of clones, roughly 80% detected once. Material: CD4+ or CD8+ T cells sorted from blood, obtained in a trial of the OX40 agonist ivuxolimab. These receptors came from an adult with an advanced solid tumor such as melanoma, head and neck, liver or kidney cancer.

The table lists this clone with a count of one. This chain uses TRBV27 with TRBJ2-4; TRBD1 agrees at 7 bases. J lost 0 bases, V lost 4 bases, and 9 bases had no gene match. The CDR3 consists of 17 residues. Germline CDR1 MNHEY, CDR2 SMNVEV (reference sequence). The CDR3 sequence is CASSSIIGGIAKNIQYF. As DNA, the CDR3 is TGTGCCAGCAGTTCGATAATAGGGGGCATAGCCAAAAACATTCAGTACTTC.

This chain uses TRBV27 with TRBJ1-1; 7 nucleotides align to TRBD1. From germline, CDR1 is MNHEY and CDR2 SMNVEV (reference sequence). Losses at the gene ends were 7 bases for V and 1 base for J; bases not matched to a gene: 9. CDR3 length: 15 amino acids. The CDR3 here is CASTIDRAGNTEAFF. For the CDR3, the DNA is TGTGCCAGCACCATAGACAGGGCGGGGAACACTGAAGCTTTCTTT.

The CDR3 DNA reads as TGTGCCAGCACCCCGCCTAGGGGAAAACAGTACTTC. Translation gives CASTPPRGKQYF. The V and J genes are TRBV28 and TRBJ2-7; tentative D call: TRBD1 (5 bases). This CDR3 is 12 amino acids long. Trimming stripped 7 bases from V and 10 bases from J, with 17 bases between. Germline assignment: CDR1 MDHEN and CDR2 SYDVKM.

The DNA for the CDR3 is TGTGCCAGCAGCTTCCCTATTCACACCGGGGAGCTGTTTTTT. Amino acid sequence: CASSFPIHTGELFF. The V call is TRBV11-2, the J call TRBJ2-2; no clear D. Germline-derived CDR1 and CDR2 are SGHAT and FQNNGV. The CDR3 consists of 14 residues. V was pared by 3 bases and J by 3 bases, with 8 bases between.

The CDR3 coding sequence is TGTGCCAGCAGTCTCCTCGCCTATAATTCACCCCTCCACTTT. Its translation is CASSLLAYNSPLHF. The chain links TRBV2 to TRBJ1-6; the D is unclear. Trimming cost V 5 bases and J 2 bases, with 7 bases left between them. Germline CDR1 is SNHLY and CDR2 is FYNNEI. The CDR3 covers 14 residues.

The chain links TRBV27 to TRBJ2-3; TRBD1 might be the D (6 bases). Per germline, CDR1 MNHEY and CDR2 SMNVEV (reference sequence). The CDR3 has 13 amino acids. V lost 6 bases, J lost 6 bases, and 13 bases lay in between. CDR3 coding DNA: TGTGCCAGCAGCCACAGGGTCCAGGATACGCAGTATTTT. It translates to CASSHRVQDTQYF.

This clone was observed a handful of times. The chain carries TRBV27 and TRBJ1-5; 9 bases are a match to TRBD1. CDR3 length equals 17 residues. Losses at the gene ends were 4 bases for V and 4 bases for J; bases not matched to a gene: 11. Germline V gene data show CDR1 as MNHEY and CDR2 as SMNVEV (reference sequence). CDR3 bases: TGTGCCAGCAGTTCCGGGGGGACAGGGAGTCCTAATCAGCCCCAGCATTTT. Translating gives CASSSGGTGSPNQPQHF.

As to this clone: A junction end diverges from the germline sequence, so it may reflect a read error. This chain links TRBV11-2 with TRBJ1-1, with 11 bases matching TRBD1. The CDR3 runs to 15 residues. The germline V gene encodes CDR1 SGHAT and CDR2 FQNNGV. The CDR3 DNA reads TGTGCCAGCAGCTCCCGGGACAGGGGGAACGCTGAAGCTTTCTTT. This gives the protein CASSSRDRGNAEAFF.

This clone is medium-sized by share. This chain connects TRBV27 to TRBJ2-1; D is uncertain. V was trimmed by 1 base and J by 0 bases, leaving 13 bases between them. The CDR3 has 17 amino acids. Looked up from germline, CDR1 is MNHEY and CDR2 is SMNVEV (reference sequence). CDR3 coding DNA: TGTGCCAGCAGTTTATTGGCTGCTTCGAGCTCCTACAATGAGCAGTTCTTC. The encoded protein is CASSLLAASSSYNEQFF.

The genes are TRBV11-2 and TRBJ1-1; TRBD1 agrees at 7 bases. Trimming cost V 1 base and J 5 bases; bases outside gene matches: 4. The CDR3 is 14 amino acids. From germline, CDR1 is SGHAT and CDR2 FQNNGV. For the CDR3, the DNA is TGTGCCAGCAGCTTAGGCAGGGGGGGGACTGAAGCTTTCTTT. As protein: CASSLGRGGTEAFF. Full variable domain (outside the CDR3, taken from reference TRBV11-2 and TRBJ1-1): EAGVAQSPRYKIIEKRQSVAFWCNPISGHATLYWYQQILGQGPKLLIQFQNNGVVDDSQLPKDRFSAERLKGVDSTLKIQPAKLEDSAVYLCASSLGRGGTEAFFGQGTRLTVV.

Here the CDR3 DNA reads TGTGCCACCAGCAGAGATAGGGCTGGCAATCAGCCCCAGCATTTT. This sequence encodes CATSRDRAGNQPQHF. The chain combines TRBV15 with TRBJ1-5; D call uncertain. V lost 0 bases to trimming and J lost 2 bases, with 8 bases between them. Germline V gives CDR1 LNHNV, CDR2 YYDKDF (reference sequence). The CDR3 consists of 15 residues.

This chain uses TRBV5-4 with TRBJ2-2; weak D call: TRBD1 (5 bases). With 2 bases removed from V and 6 bases from J, the gap between germline ends came to 8 bases. This CDR3 has 13 amino acids. CDR1 and CDR2 (germline): SGHNT, YYREEE (reference sequence). The CDR3 DNA reads TGTGCCAGCAGCTTTGACAGAGCCGGGGAGCTGTTTTTT. It translates to CASSFDRAGELFF.

The rearrangement links TRBV28 to TRBJ1-4; D perhaps matches TRBD1 (5 bases). The CDR3 is 16 amino acids. The germline CDR1 and CDR2 sequences are MDHEN and SYDVKM. V was clipped by 2 bases and J by 4 bases, with 14 bases between them. CDR3 nucleotides: TGTGCCAGCAGTTTAGATGGGGACGGCCTTAATGAAAAACTGTTTTTT. Translation: CASSLDGDGLNEKLFF.

The chain carries TRBV11-2 and TRBJ2-7; 9 positions match TRBD1. Germline V gene lookup returns CDR1 SGHAT and CDR2 FQNNGV. CDR3 length: 12 amino acids. CDR3 DNA: TGTGCTGTGGGGACAGGGCCCTACGAGCAGTACTTC. Its translation is CAVGTGPYEQYF.

This clone was detected a few times. This rearrangement joins TRBV5-1 to TRBJ1-2; 8 bases map to TRBD1. The germline V gene has CDR1 SGHRS and CDR2 YFSETQ. The J segment lost 6 bases and the V segment lost 4 bases, leaving 11 bases of the junction unmatched. This CDR3 is 15 amino acids long. The CDR3 protein is CASSHLGQGIDGYTF. DNA for the CDR3: TGCGCCAGCAGCCATTTAGGACAGGGAATAGATGGCTACACCTTC.

This clone occurred a few times. The rearrangement links TRBV30 to TRBJ2-3; D call uncertain. The CDR3 contains 14 residues. Trimming pared 2 bases from V and 0 bases from J, leaving 9 bases between. The germline V gene encodes CDR1 GTSNPN and CDR2 SVGIG (reference sequence). CDR3 sequence: CAWSPLFSTDTQYF. The DNA of the CDR3 is TGTGCCTGGAGTCCGCTCTTCAGCACAGATACGCAGTATTTT.

The V gene is TRBV6-4, the J gene TRBJ2-3; D possibly uses TRBD1 or TRBD2 (6 bases each). V lost 7 bases, J lost 5 bases, and 16 bases lay in between. This CDR3 has 14 residues. From germline, CDR1 is MRHNA and CDR2 SNTAGT. The CDR3 loop is CASKGGKLEDTQYF. CDR3 DNA: TGTGCCAGCAAGGGGGGCAAGCTGGAAGATACGCAGTATTTT.

This sequence joins TRBV9 and TRBJ2-1; 7 positions match TRBD2. Trimming cost V 1 base and J 1 base; bases outside gene matches: 14. Germline-derived CDR1 and CDR2 are SGDLS and YYNGEE. The CDR3 covers 19 residues. The CDR3 DNA follows: TGTGCCAGCAGCGTACCTAGCGGAAAGTCGTTGACGTCCTACAATGAGCAGTTCTTC. Protein: CASSVPSGKSLTSYNEQFF.

V is TRBV6-5 and J is TRBJ2-5; 11 bases align to TRBD2. This CDR3 is 16 amino acids long. After removal of 1 base from V and 5 bases from J, the junction contained 6 bases not matched to a gene. CDR1 is MNHEY and CDR2 is SVGAGI in the germline V gene. The CDR3 loop is CASSYFGSGGGETQYF. The DNA of the CDR3 is TGTGCCAGCAGTTACTTCGGTAGCGGGGGGGGCGAGACCCAGTACTTC.

This clone was seen once. The CDR3 nucleotides are TGTGCCAGCAGCAACGGGGGCACCTACAGCTACGAGCAGTACTTC. Amino acids: CASSNGGTYSYEQYF. The chain couples TRBV6-5 to TRBJ2-7; D may correspond to TRBD1 or TRBD2 (6 bases each). The CDR3 covers 15 residues. CDR1 and CDR2 (germline): MNHEY, SVGAGI. V was trimmed by 6 bases and J by 3 bases, leaving 18 bases between them.

V is TRBV7-6 and J is TRBJ1-2; D is ambiguous. CDR1 is SGHVS, CDR2 FNYEAQ, per germline. Trimming took 5 bases from V and 5 from J, leaving 15 bases between them. CDR3 length equals 14 residues. CDR3 in amino acids: CASSPGPDKYGYTF. CDR3 bases: TGTGCCAGCAGCCCCGGTCCTGACAAATATGGCTACACCTTC.

J is TRBJ1-1 and V is TRBV7-8; a weak D match, TRBD1 (5 bases). The V gene lost 1 base and the J gene lost 6 bases, with 9 bases spanning the gap. CDR1 is SGHVS, CDR2 FQNEAQ, per germline. The CDR3 length is 13 residues. The CDR3 DNA is TGTGCCAGCAGCTTAGACTGGGGCGCTGAAGCTTTCTTT. It specifies CASSLDWGAEAFF.

The V and J genes are TRBV6-5 and TRBJ2-7; 8 nucleotides match TRBD2. Germline V gives CDR1 MNHEY, CDR2 SVGAGI. This CDR3 is 15 amino acids long. V dropped 7 bases and J dropped 7; count of bases not matched to a gene: 15. For the CDR3, the DNA is TGTGCCAGCACCCCGAGGGCGGGAGGCCATAAAGAGCAGTACTTC. Translating it yields CASTPRAGGHKEQYF.

This clone was seen just once. The chain uses TRBV13 and TRBJ2-2, with D unresolved. Trimming took off 3 bases at V and 7 bases at J, with 3 bases between the two ends. The germline gives CDR1 PRHDT, CDR2 FYEKMQ (reference sequence). The CDR3 totals 11 residues. CDR3 loop: CASSFSGELFF. The CDR3 nucleotides read TGTGCCAGCAGCTTCAGCGGGGAGCTGTTTTTT. Together with reference TRBV13 and TRBJ2-2, the CDR3 gives the full variable domain: AAGVIQSPRHLIKEKRETATLKCYPIPRHDTVYWYQQGPGQDPQFLISFYEKMQSDKGSIPDRFSAQQFSDYHSELNMSSLELGDSALYFCASSFSGELFFGEGSRLTVL.

This sequence joins TRBV9 and TRBJ2-7; a possible D gene is TRBD1 (6 bases). CDR1 is SGDLS and CDR2 is YYNGEE in the germline V gene. V was clipped by 2 bases and J by 3 bases, with 9 bases between them. CDR3 size: 13 residues. Written as DNA, the CDR3 is TGTGCCAGCAGCGTGGGACATAACTACGAGCAGTACTTC. Its translation: CASSVGHNYEQYF.

This CDR3 is CASSSLRRDPASSYNSPLHF. The CDR3 coding sequence is TGTGCCAGCTCCTCCCTCCGAAGGGACCCGGCTAGCTCCTATAATTCACCCCTCCACTTT. The V call is TRBV18, the J call TRBJ1-6; tentatively, D is TRBD1 (5 bases). In germline, CDR1 is KGHSH, CDR2 LQKENI. The CDR3 is made up of 20 amino acids. Trimming removed 6 bases from V and 0 bases from J, with 24 bases in between.

This clone was counted a few times. CDR3 residues: CACVQYGYTF. The CDR3 bases are TGTGCCTGTGTCCAGTATGGCTACACCTTC. The V gene is TRBV30, the J gene TRBJ1-2; no clear D. Germline CDR1 and CDR2: GTSNPN and SVGIG (reference sequence). The CDR3 runs 10 residues. Trimming removed 6 bases at V and 5 bases at J, with 7 bases between.

This clone ranks as medium-sized. The chain carries TRBV2 and TRBJ2-2, with TRBD1 identical over 7 bases. There are 15 residues in the CDR3. CDR1 and CDR2 from the germline V gene are SNHLY and FYNNEI. V gave up 5 bases and J gave up 6 bases; unmatched junction bases: 9. CDR3 nucleotides: TGTGCCAGCAGTCTTGGACAGGTTTTCCCCGGGGAGCTGTTTTTT. Protein product: CASSLGQVFPGELFF.

The rearrangement joins TRBV5-8 to TRBJ2-1, with D possibly TRBD2 on 6 matching bases. CDR3 length: 14 amino acids. V was shortened by 4 bases and J by 3 bases, with 11 bases between the two germline ends. In germline, CDR1 is SGHTS, CDR2 YDEGEE. CDR3 coding DNA: TGTGCCAGCAGCCTACCGGGACTCTACAATGAGCAGTTCTTC. It translates to CASSLPGLYNEQFF.

This clone appeared a few times. The rearrangement links TRBV14 to TRBJ2-3; no clear D. CDR1 and CDR2 (germline): SGHDN, FVKESK. Trimming took 3 bases from V and 2 from J, leaving 9 bases between them. CDR3 length equals 14 residues. Here the CDR3 reads CASSQARHTDTQYF. In DNA form, the CDR3 reads TGTGCCAGCAGCCAGGCTAGACACACAGATACGCAGTATTTT. Together with reference TRBV14 and TRBJ2-3, the CDR3 gives the full variable domain: EAGVTQFPSHSVIEKGQTVTLRCDPISGHDNLYWYRRVMGKEIKFLLHFVKESKQDESGMPNNRFLAERTGGTYSTLKVQPAELEDSGVYFCASSQARHTDTQYFGPGTRLTVL.

The rearrangement uses TRBV27 and TRBJ1-4; D may be TRBD1 (6 bases). The CDR3 is 15 amino acids. Trimming left V 5 bases short and J 4 bases short, with 14 bases between. CDR1 and CDR2 from the germline V gene are MNHEY and SMNVEV (reference sequence). The CDR3, as DNA: TGTGCCAGCAGTACCACACAGGGTCGTAATGAAAAACTGTTTTTT. Translation: CASSTTQGRNEKLFF.